Listed below are T cell receptor beta chains from one sample, sequenced in a study of blood T cell repertoires in COVID-19. Produced via immunoSEQ multiplex PCR; TCRdb's table is partial and in-frame only. This sample yields 100,000 to 120,000 clones, of which around 83% are seen a single time; roughly 5% belongs to the top ten. The sample was peripheral blood. The receptors here all came from an older woman with COVID-19, enrolled during active disease. The CDR3 runs from the conserved cysteine through the conserved F or W. The D gene is left open where the match is weak. Clone size is not always given. Where it is, it says once, few, many or a class for expanded clones.

11	NA	NA	TRBV20-1	TRBJ2-5	TGCAGTGCTAGCGGGGGTGAGACCCAGTACTTC	CSASGGETQYF
14	NA	NA	TRBV3-1/TRBV3-2	TRBJ2-2	TGTGCCAGCAGCCCCCCCTTTGACACCGGGGAGCTGTTTTTT	CASSPPFDTGELFF
16	NA	NA	TRBV24-1	TRBJ1-5	TGTGCCACCAGTGACCCAACAGGGCCTGGAAATCAGCCCCAGCATTTT	CATSDPTGPGNQPQHF
14	NA	NA	TRBV2	TRBJ1-5	TGTGCCAGCACAGGCAGGGCTTACAATCAGCCCCAGCATTTT	CASTGRAYNQPQHF
11	NA	NA	TRBV19	TRBJ1-1	TGTGCCAGCGAGACAGGCATCGAAGCTTTCTTT	CASETGIEAFF
15	NA	NA	TRBV5-4	TRBJ2-2	TGTGCCAGCAGATTACGGCAGGGGAACACCGGGGAGCTGTTTTTT	CASRLRQGNTGELFF
11	NA	NA	TRBV10-3	TRBJ2-5	TGTGCCATCAAGGGAGAAGAGACCCAGTACTTC	CAIKGEETQYF
15	TRBD2	NA	TRBV11-2	TRBJ2-1	TGTGCCAGCAGTCCTGGACTAGCGGGGGGTGGTGAGCAGTTCTTC	CASSPGLAGGGEQFF
18	TRBD1	NA	TRBV27	TRBJ2-2	TGTGCCAGCAGGATATCACCGGGACAGGGGGGCCGGACCGGGGAGCTGTTTTTT	CASRISPGQGGRTGELFF
17	TRBD1	NA	TRBV3-1/TRBV3-2	TRBJ2-2	TGTGCCAGCAGCTTTGCGGGGACAGGGCGGGGCACCGGGGAGCTGTTTTTT	CASSFAGTGRGTGELFF
17	NA	few	TRBV4-2	TRBJ2-2	TGTGCCAGCAGCCAAGACCCCCGGACATTGAACACCGGGGAGCTGTTTTTT	CASSQDPRTLNTGELFF
11	NA	once	TRBV11-2	TRBJ2-7	TGTGCCAGCAGCTTATACTACGAGCAGTACTTC	CASSLYYEQYF
14	TRBD1	NA	TRBV3-1/TRBV3-2	TRBJ1-2	TGTGCCAGCAGCCGCCTACAGGGGAACTATGGCTACACCTTC	CASSRLQGNYGYTF
14	NA	NA	TRBV11-2	TRBJ2-2	TGTGCCAGCAGCTTAGATATAGGAGCCGGGGAGCTGTTTTTT	CASSLDIGAGELFF
11	TRBD1	once	TRBV20-1	TRBJ1-2	TGCAGTCGAGGGGGACAGGTCAAACAAGGCTTC	CSRGGQVKQGF
15	TRBD1	few	TRBV2	TRBJ1-5	TGTGCCAGCAGTTACACAGGGGGCTCGCGGCAGCCCCAGCATTTT	CASSYTGGSRQPQHF
14	NA	NA	TRBV5-6	TRBJ2-7	TGTGCCAGCAGCTTCGGGACGGGACTCTACGAGCAGTACTTC	CASSFGTGLYEQYF
15	NA	NA	TRBV9	TRBJ2-7	TGTGCCAGCAGCGTACGACAGGCCAGCTCCTACGAGCAGTACTTC	CASSVRQASSYEQYF
13	NA	NA	TRBV7-2	TRBJ2-2	TGTGCCAGCAATCCAGGGATCACCGGGGAGCTGTTTTTT	CASNPGITGELFF
16	TRBD1	NA	TRBV19	TRBJ2-7	TGTGCCAGTAGTCCCGTCAACAGGGGCCTCCCCTACGAGCAGTACTTC	CASSPVNRGLPYEQYF
13	NA	NA	TRBV30	TRBJ1-2	TGTGCCTGGAGTCTTAGTAAGGGGTATGGCTACACCTTC	CAWSLSKGYGYTF
14	TRBD1	NA	TRBV30	TRBJ1-6	TGTGCCTGGGGACAGGGTAATATCAATTCACCCCTCCACTTT	CAWGQGNINSPLHF
15	TRBD1	NA	TRBV4-1	TRBJ1-5	TGCGCCAGCAGCCAAACAGGGGTGAGGAGTCAGCCCCAGCATTTT	CASSQTGVRSQPQHF
14	NA	NA	TRBV7-2	TRBJ2-1	TGTGCCAGCACCCCCGGACAGTCCTACAATGAGCAGTTCTTC	CASTPGQSYNEQFF
12	TRBD1	NA	TRBV2	TRBJ1-2	TGTGCCAGCATGGCAGGGGGCTATGGCTACACCTTC	CASMAGGYGYTF
15	NA	NA	TRBV27	TRBJ1-4	TGTGCCAGCAGTTTATCAGGGGGACCTAATGAAAAACTGTTTTTT	CASSLSGGPNEKLFF
14	NA	NA	TRBV7-2	TRBJ1-2	TGTGCCAGCAGGCTAGCCCTACAGGGTTATGGCTACACCTTC	CASRLALQGYGYTF
13	NA	NA	TRBV19	TRBJ2-5	TGTGCCAGTAGGACAGTCGGACAAGAGACCCAGTACTTC	CASRTVGQETQYF
15	TRBD1	NA	TRBV6-5	TRBJ2-7	TGTGCCAGCAGTTACGCAGGGGGTTCATCCTACGAGCAGTACTTC	CASSYAGGSSYEQYF
16	TRBD2	NA	TRBV6-1	TRBJ2-2	TGTGCCAGCAGTGGGTGGAGTAGCGGGAACACCGGTGAGCTGTTTTTT	CASSGWSSGNTGELFF
16	NA	NA	TRBV7-3	TRBJ1-1	TGTGCCAGCAGCAAAGGGGATTTCGCACAGAGCCTTGAAGCTTTCTTT	CASSKGDFAQSLEAFF
14	NA	NA	TRBV4-3	TRBJ1-2	TGCGCCAGCAGCCAAGACAGGGCGAACTATGGCTACACCTTC	CASSQDRANYGYTF
15	TRBD1	few	TRBV7-9	TRBJ1-2	TGTGCCAGCTCCATCCGGGACAGGGGGGATTATGGCTACACCTTC	CASSIRDRGDYGYTF
13	TRBD1	NA	TRBV29-1	TRBJ1-2	TGCAGCGACCGGACAGGGGATAAGGGGGGCTACACCTTC	CSDRTGDKGGYTF
14	NA	NA	TRBV30	TRBJ2-1	TGTGCCTGGAGTGTAGGGACTCAGAACAATGAGCAGTTCTTC	CAWSVGTQNNEQFF
15	TRBD1	NA	TRBV11-2	TRBJ2-7	TGTGCCAGCAGCCCGGACAGGGTTATGAGCTACGAGCAGTACTTC	CASSPDRVMSYEQYF
16	NA	NA	TRBV7-8	TRBJ1-6	TGTGCCAGCAGCTTAAGTTGGGACTGGGTTAATTCACCCCTCCACTTT	CASSLSWDWVNSPLHF
15	TRBD2	NA	TRBV6-5	TRBJ2-3	TGTGCCAGCAGTTGGGGACTAGCGGGGGCAGATACGCAGTATTTT	CASSWGLAGADTQYF
13	TRBD1	NA	TRBV11-3	TRBJ1-1	TGTGCCAGCAGCTCACAGGGGGAGACTGAAGCTTTCTTT	CASSSQGETEAFF
16	TRBD1	once	TRBV2	TRBJ1-1	TGTGCCAGCAGGCTAGGACAGGGGGGGGTGAACACTGAAGCTTTCTTT	CASRLGQGGVNTEAFF
16	TRBD1	NA	TRBV27	TRBJ1-1	TGTGCCAGCAGTTTATGGTCGGAACAGGGGGACACTGAAGCTTTCTTT	CASSLWSEQGDTEAFF
16	TRBD2	NA	TRBV6-5	TRBJ2-1	TGTGCCAGCAGTTATAGCGGGGTCTCCGACGCCGATGAGCAGTTCTTC	CASSYSGVSDADEQFF
17	TRBD1	few	TRBV14	TRBJ1-3	TGTGCCAGCAGCGCTCGGGACAGGGGATCGTGGGGAAACACCATATATTTT	CASSARDRGSWGNTIYF
15	TRBD2	NA	TRBV2	TRBJ2-7	TGTGCCAGCAGGAGTGGGACTAGCTCCTTCTACGAGCAGTACTTC	CASRSGTSSFYEQYF
15	NA	NA	TRBV5-1	TRBJ1-2	TGCGCCAGCAGCTTGATAGGGCAGATGGGAGGCGGCTACACCTTC	CASSLIGQMGGGYTF
13	TRBD1	NA	TRBV28	TRBJ1-2	TGTGCCAGCGTGTCGACAGGGAACTATGGCTACACCTTC	CASVSTGNYGYTF
18	TRBD1	NA	TRBV19	TRBJ1-4	TGTGCCAGTAGTCGGACTCCGGGACAGGGGGCGCGGAATGAAAAACTGTTTTTT	CASSRTPGQGARNEKLFF
13	NA	NA	TRBV7-3	TRBJ1-4	TGTGCCAGCAGCCCTGTTGCTAATGAAAAACTGTTTTTT	CASSPVANEKLFF
14	NA	once	TRBV19	TRBJ1-1	TGTGCCAGTAGTACCCCCGGCGGGAACACTGAAGCTTTCTTT	CASSTPGGNTEAFF
18	TRBD1	NA	TRBV5-4	TRBJ2-5	TGTGCCAGCAGCTTGGCATGGTTCTTGTCAGGGGGCCTTGAGACCCAGTACTTC	CASSLAWFLSGGLETQYF
11	NA	NA	TRBV20-1	TRBJ2-5	TGCAGTGCCCGCTCTCGCGGGACCCAGTACTTC	CSARSRGTQYF
16	TRBD1	few	TRBV7-3	TRBJ2-2	TGTGCCAGCAGCACCCGACAGGGAATGGACACCGGGGAGCTGTTTTTT	CASSTRQGMDTGELFF
16	TRBD2	NA	TRBV5-1	TRBJ2-1	TGCGCCAGCAGCCCCCGTCTCGGGGGGAGCTACAATGAGCAGTTCTTC	CASSPRLGGSYNEQFF
15	NA	NA	TRBV3-1/TRBV3-2	TRBJ1-2	TGTGCCAGCAGCCCCTGGGACATCCCGAACTATGGCTACACCTTC	CASSPWDIPNYGYTF
13	NA	NA	TRBV30	TRBJ2-7	TGTGCCTGGAGGGAGCGGGCCTCCTACGAGCAGTACTTC	CAWRERASYEQYF
15	TRBD2	NA	TRBV27	TRBJ2-3	TGTGCCAGCAGTCGGACTAGCGGGATCACAGATACGCAGTATTTT	CASSRTSGITDTQYF